In this sample, the clone carrying this T cell receptor (beta chain) turned up many times. The target antigen is unknown. The sample belongs to a study of neurological immune-mediated disorders. Across the study: Secondary progressive disease was present in 3, and relapsing-remitting disease in around 31, of the 35 or so multiple sclerosis patients. Study outcomes and limitations: Expanded clones shared no CDR3 amino acid sequences across subjects, suggesting private repertoires in all groups.

The germline CDR1 and CDR2 sequences are DFQATT and SNEGSKA (reference sequence). The CDR3 runs to 16 residues. V was trimmed by 3 bases and J by 5 bases, leaving 22 bases between them. The making of cDNA relied on 5'RACE with 10-nucleotide random UMIs. MiXCR, applied by TCRdb to the 5' RACE reads, yields one record per CDR3 protein. The sample has about 74,000 distinct CDR3 sequences; 5.2% are singletons. For the unsorted libraries, 2 million PBMCs stored at -80 C served as input. This clonotype was sampled from a man in his late teens or twenties with multiple sclerosis. Sequencing was performed on PBMCs. This chain connects TRBV20-1 to TRBJ1-1, with a weak D call TRBD1 (6 bases). The chain's CDR3 is CSARRGAGAGGTEAFF. The CDR3 DNA sequence: TGCAGTGCTAGGAGGGGGGCCGGGGCCGGGGGGACTGAAGCTTTCTTT.